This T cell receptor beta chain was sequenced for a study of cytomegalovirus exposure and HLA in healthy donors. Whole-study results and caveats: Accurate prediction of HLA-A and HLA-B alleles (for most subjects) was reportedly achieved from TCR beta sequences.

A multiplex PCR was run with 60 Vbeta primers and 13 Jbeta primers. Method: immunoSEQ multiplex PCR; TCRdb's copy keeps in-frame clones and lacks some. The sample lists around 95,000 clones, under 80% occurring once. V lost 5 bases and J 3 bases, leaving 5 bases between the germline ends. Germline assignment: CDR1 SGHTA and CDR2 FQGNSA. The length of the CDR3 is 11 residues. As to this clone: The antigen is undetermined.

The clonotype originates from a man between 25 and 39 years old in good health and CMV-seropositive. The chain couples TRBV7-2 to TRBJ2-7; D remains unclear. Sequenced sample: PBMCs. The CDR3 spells CASSNYYEQYF. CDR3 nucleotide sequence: TGTGCCAGCAGCAACTACTACGAGCAGTACTTC.